This T cell receptor beta chain was captured by sequencing in a study of blood T cell repertoires in COVID-19. About the study: PBMCs, B-cell-depleted T cells, or T cells provided the cDNA or gDNA that made up the material.

In the authors' workflow: Amplifying reference gene primers gave estimates of nucleated cell counts. Sequencing used immunoSEQ multiplex PCR; TCRdb keeps in-frame clones, though not all of them. That table furnishes V, J and clone size, whereas the DNA furnished D and trimming. The data contain under 250,000 clones, 88% of them seen just once; the ten biggest clones take up about 4%. The age range of participants was about 18 to 89 years, with residence in more than 20 US areas. Exposed enrollees had met someone with a PCR-confirmed or clinician-diagnosed COVID-19 case at some point within the 2 weeks before study entry. Germline assignment: CDR1 SNHLY and CDR2 FYNNEI. V was pared by 6 bases and J by 9 bases, with 8 bases of the junction left unmatched. CDR3 length equals 13 residues.

The rearrangement uses TRBV2 and TRBJ2-3; 8 bases are shared with TRBD1. This sequence originates from a woman younger than 45 who had been exposed to COVID-19. The specimen was PBMCs or T cells enriched from blood (not recorded which). CDR3 sequence reads: CASSYSGGETQYF. CDR3 coding DNA: TGTGCCAGCAGCTACTCAGGGGGCGAGACGCAGTATTTT.